Below, one T cell receptor (beta chain) is given with its context. Its antigen is currently unknown. The entry originates in a study of PD-1 blockade in classical Hodgkin lymphoma. General study points: Reports described newly diagnosed patients as having lower baseline TCR diversity than healthy donors. The causes of the repertoire differences, possibly disease activity or prior therapy, remain undefined. Diversity similar to that of newly diagnosed patients was seen at baseline in complete responders.

Trimming removed 0 bases from V and 4 bases from J, with 10 bases in between. The CDR3 has 16 residues. The germline CDR1 and CDR2 sequences are SGHTA and FQGTGA. All trial patients relapsed after autologous stem cell transplantation. Complete response, partial response or progressive disease constituted the best response categories observed. Measured with immunoSEQ multiplex PCR; TCRdb has only the in-frame clones, and not every one. The sample shows over 5,500 clones, about three quarters of them seen only once. Source: peripheral blood mononuclear cells (PBMCs), taken at baseline. The TCR sequence derives from a human donor with classical Hodgkin lymphoma. J is TRBJ2-6 and V is TRBV7-3; D assignment may be TRBD1 or TRBD2 (5 bases each). CDR3 in amino acids: CASSLTAGTGANVLTF. The DNA for the CDR3 is TGTGCCAGCAGCTTAACGGCAGGGACCGGGGCCAACGTCCTGACTTTC.